Listed below are T cell receptor beta chains from one sample, sequenced in a study of beta chain features in type 1 diabetes. The data were produced by immunoSEQ multiplex PCR, yet TCRdb's version contains in-frame clones alone and is incomplete. The sample carries about 390,000 clones, around 9.6% recorded once. The sample was central memory CD4+ T cells from blood. The receptors were gathered from a man aged 30-40 years with type 1 diabetes. Each CDR3 is given with its conserved first and last residue. The D gene is left open where the match is weak. Not every row has a clone size; where given, it reads once, few, many or a size class.

D,size,J,V,CDR3,DNA
-,few,TRBJ2-7,TRBV7-2,CASSPRGTDPYEQYF,TGTGCCAGCAGCCCGAGGGGGACGGACCCCTACGAGCAGTACTTC
TRBD1,-,TRBJ2-7,TRBV6-5,CASSSHSGQETYEQYF,TGTGCCAGCAGTTCTCACTCGGGACAGGAAACCTACGAGCAGTACTTC
-,few,TRBJ2-7,TRBV6-6,CASSPTLALSYEQYF,TGTGCCAGCAGTCCGACACTAGCCTTGTCCTACGAGCAGTACTTC
TRBD1,-,TRBJ1-4,TRBV15,CATSRDRGANEKLFF,TGTGCCACCAGCAGAGACAGGGGGGCTAATGAAAAACTGTTTTTT
TRBD1,-,TRBJ2-5,TRBV9,CASSAGQGAGETQYF,TGTGCCAGCAGCGCGGGACAGGGGGCCGGAGAGACCCAGTACTTC
-,-,TRBJ2-7,TRBV7-2,CASSPRQGSYEQYF,TGTGCCAGCAGCCCGAGGCAGGGGTCCTACGAGCAGTACTTC
-,-,TRBJ2-7,TRBV6-5,CASTRTAGTGYEQYF,TGTGCCAGCACCCGGACGGCCGGGACTGGTTACGAGCAGTACTTC
-,-,TRBJ1-1,TRBV11-2,CASRSQANEAFF,TGTGCCAGCAGGTCACAGGCCAATGAAGCTTTCTTT
TRBD1,many,TRBJ1-5,TRBV19,CASSRDRVGDLRPQHF,TGTGCCAGTAGTAGAGACAGGGTCGGAGATCTTAGGCCCCAGCATTTT
-,many,TRBJ1-2,TRBV14,CASSQDPPIGYTF,TGTGCCAGCAGCCAAGACCCCCCGATCGGCTACACCTTC
-,-,TRBJ2-5,TRBV7-2,CASTKQGYETQYF,TGTGCCAGCACCAAACAGGGATACGAGACCCAGTACTTC
-,few,TRBJ2-3,TRBV5-4,CATQLTRTQLGLYTQYF,TGTGCCACCCAGCTTACCAGGACACAGTTAGGCCTTTATACGCAGTATTTT
-,-,TRBJ2-3,TRBV4-1,CASSQFTGTLTDTQYF,TGCGCCAGCAGCCAATTTACCGGAACCCTCACAGATACGCAGTATTTT
TRBD1,-,TRBJ2-1,TRBV11-2,CASSVGQGDPNEQFF,TGTGCCAGCAGCGTTGGACAGGGGGACCCTAATGAGCAGTTCTTC
-,few,TRBJ2-3,TRBV7-2,CASSRRASLTGTDTQYF,TGTGCCAGCAGCCGACGGGCCTCCTTAACTGGCACAGATACGCAGTATTTT
-,few,TRBJ2-5,TRBV7-9,CASSRASQETQYF,TGTGCCAGCAGCAGGGCCAGCCAGGAGACCCAGTACTTC
-,many,TRBJ2-3,TRBV5-5,CASSSGLASTDTQYF,TGTGCCAGCAGCTCGGGACTTGCTAGCACAGATACGCAGTATTTT
-,few,TRBJ2-5,TRBV28,CASSPWRGPGETQYF,TGTGCCAGCAGCCCCTGGCGGGGGCCGGGAGAGACCCAGTACTTC
TRBD1,-,TRBJ2-7,TRBV10-3,CAISPGTGNYEQYF,TGTGCCATCAGCCCCGGGACAGGGAACTACGAGCAGTACTTC
-,few,TRBJ2-1,TRBV4-2,CASSLRGGRDNEQFF,TGTGCCAGCAGCTTGCGAGGGGGGAGGGACAATGAGCAGTTCTTC
-,few,TRBJ1-1,TRBV7-2,CASRYHQVNTEAFF,TGTGCCAGCAGGTATCATCAGGTGAACACTGAAGCTTTCTTT
TRBD2,-,TRBJ2-7,TRBV11-2,CASSLGREGDYEQYF,TGTGCCAGCAGCTTAGGGCGGGAGGGGGACTACGAGCAGTACTTC
-,-,TRBJ2-7,TRBV5-6,CASSLGLFSYEQYF,TGTGCCAGCAGCTTGGGCTTATTTTCCTACGAGCAGTACTTC
-,-,TRBJ1-5,TRBV2,CASSEAPRRPQHF,TGTGCCAGCAGTGAAGCCCCACGAAGGCCCCAGCATTTT
TRBD2,few,TRBJ2-2,TRBV11-2,CASSLRWEGLTGELFF,TGTGCCAGCAGCCTTAGGTGGGAGGGGTTGACCGGGGAGCTGTTTTTT
TRBD1,-,TRBJ1-5,TRBV7-2,CASRLGQGGNQPQHF,TGTGCCAGCAGACTAGGACAGGGTGGCAATCAGCCCCAGCATTTT
-,-,TRBJ1-1,TRBV29-1,CSARTPGAEAFF,TGCAGCGCCAGGACACCCGGGGCTGAAGCTTTCTTT
-,-,TRBJ2-2,TRBV7-3,CASSFQRGGQAGELFF,TGTGCCAGCAGCTTCCAAAGGGGAGGACAGGCCGGGGAGCTGTTTTTT
-,few,TRBJ2-7,TRBV4-1,CASSSPGATSYEQYF,TGCGCCAGCAGCTCCCCAGGGGCTACTTCCTACGAGCAGTACTTC
-,few,TRBJ1-1,TRBV6-6,CASSYSTGGLVAFF,TGTGCCAGCAGTTACTCGACGGGGGGTTTAGTGGCTTTCTTT
TRBD2,few,TRBJ2-1,TRBV6-6,CASSSGLAGTGEQFF,TGTGCCAGCAGCTCGGGACTAGCGGGTACAGGTGAGCAGTTCTTC
-,many,TRBJ2-1,TRBV18,CASSPLGPPASEEQFF,TGTGCCAGCTCACCACTGGGGCCCCCGGCGAGCGAGGAGCAGTTCTTC
-,many,TRBJ2-4,TRBV5-4,CASSTGTDKNIQYF,TGTGCCAGCAGCACCGGGACCGATAAAAACATTCAGTACTTC
-,-,TRBJ1-2,TRBV28,CATPRPGSNYGYTF,TGTGCCACACCGCGACCCGGGAGCAACTATGGCTACACCTTC
TRBD2,-,TRBJ2-5,TRBV7-2,CASSLEWGGETQYF,TGTGCCAGCAGCTTAGAGTGGGGGGGGGAGACCCAGTACTTC